The next 27 T cell receptor beta chains were all read from a single sample in a study of regulatory T cells in long-lasting Graves disease. In building TCR beta libraries, iRepertoire HTBI primers were used together with Arm-PCR of CDR3 regions. TCRdb itself ran the multiplex PCR reads through MiXCR, one entry per CDR3 protein. Of 400,000 to 500,000 distinct CDR3 sequences in the sample, about 15% were seen once. Noted time point: newly diagnosed GD, antithyroid drugs for less than 3 months. Extracted PBMC RNA gave rise to the TCR library. These same records also appear under a second study, on T cells in Graves' hyperthyroidism and ophthalmopathy.

The specimen comprised peripheral blood mononuclear cells (PBMCs), sampled at new diagnosis, from a patient treated with antithyroid drugs. The source is a woman aged 30 to 39 with Graves disease.

This clonotype was observed a few times. The chain joins TRBV7-8 to TRBJ1-2; D call uncertain. V was clipped by 4 bases and J by 6 bases, with 24 bases between them. CDR1 is SGHVS, CDR2 FQNEAQ, per germline. The CDR3 totals 17 residues. This chain's CDR3 is CASSSTLDPAGNDGYTF. The CDR3 DNA is TGTGCCAGCAGCTCCACCCTTGATCCGGCGGGTAATGATGGCTACACCTTC.

The CDR3: CASSLTVIEVNGYTF. DNA for the CDR3: TGTGCCAGCAGCTTGACGGTAATCGAAGTGAATGGCTACACCTTC. The chain uses TRBV5-5 and TRBJ1-2; D is unclear. The V end lost 1 base, the J end lost 6 bases, and 16 bases lay between the germline ends. Germline V CDR1 and CDR2: SGHKS, YYEKEE (reference sequence). The CDR3 has 15 residues. Drawing the rest from reference TRBV5-5 and TRBJ1-2, the complete variable domain is DAGVTQSPTHLIKTRGQQVTLRCSPISGHKSVSWYQQVLGQGPQFIFQYYEKEERGRGNFPDRFSARQFPNYSSELNVNALLLGDSALYLCASSLTVIEVNGYTFGSGTRLTVV.

This clonotype was seen a few times. The V and J genes are TRBV30 and TRBJ1-2; D gene ambiguous. V lost 8 bases and J 7 bases, leaving 11 bases between the germline ends. Germline-derived CDR1 and CDR2 are GTSNPN and SVGIG (reference sequence). CDR3 length: 10 residues. The CDR3 region has the DNA TGTGCCCTCCAGGTGGGTGGCTACACCTTC. Translation gives CALQVGGYTF.

This clonotype was seen a few times. Compared with germline, one end of the junction differs, possibly owing to a read error. The gene calls are TRBV27 and TRBJ2-7, with 7 bases matching TRBD1. The germline V gene encodes CDR1 MNHEY and CDR2 SMNVEV (reference sequence). The CDR3 covers 17 residues. The CDR3 DNA reads TGTGCCAGCAGTTTAGCCCCTGGGACAGCCTACTCCTACGAGCAGCACTTC. Translated, it gives CASSLAPGTAYSYEQHF.

This sequence joins TRBV29-1 and TRBJ1-1; D might be TRBD1 (5 bases). Germline loops: CDR1 SQVTM, CDR2 ANQGSEA. The length of the CDR3 is 12 residues. Trimming took 7 bases from V and 9 from J, leaving 18 bases between them. The CDR3 sequence: CSADLKGPKAFF. The CDR3 DNA sequence: TGCAGCGCCGATTTAAAGGGGCCTAAAGCTTTCTTT.

Concerning this clonotype: This CDR3 is missing its conserved last phenylalanine or tryptophan, likely due to a read error. This chain joins TRBV2 and TRBJ2-3; possibly TRBD1 for D (6 bases). The V gene's germline CDR1 is SNHLY and CDR2 FYNNEI. V lost 3 bases to trimming and J lost 1 base, with 17 bases between them. This CDR3 comprises 17 residues. CDR3 DNA: TGTGCCAGCAGTGAGGGGGCGAGAGGGGACGGCACAGATACGCAGTATTCT. Encoded protein: CASSEGARGDGTDTQYS.

This rearrangement joins TRBV12-3 or TRBV12-4 to TRBJ2-5; 7 bases line up with TRBD2. The CDR3 covers 15 residues. Unmatched junction bases numbered 9, after V lost 4 bases and J lost 4 bases. In DNA form, the CDR3 reads TGTGCCAGCAGTTACCGGGGAGGGTCTGTAGAGACCCAGTACTTC. Its translation: CASSYRGGSVETQYF.

This rearrangement joins TRBV28 to TRBJ2-1; D not certain. Germline V gene sequence: CDR1 MDHEN, CDR2 SYDVKM. V was pared by 6 bases and J by 8 bases, with 11 bases between. CDR3 length: 12 residues. The CDR3 protein is CASRPARDEQFF. The CDR3 DNA sequence: TGTGCCAGCAGACCCGCTAGGGATGAGCAGTTCTTC.

This clonotype has ten or more counts. The rearrangement uses TRBV6-1 and TRBJ2-7; D not certain. CDR1 MNHNS and CDR2 SASEGT come from the germline V gene. The germline V and J ends were trimmed by 4 bases and 3 bases, with 4 bases remaining between them. The CDR3 is made up of 11 amino acids. The CDR3 is CASSGVYEQYF. The CDR3 DNA is TGTGCCAGCAGTGGAGTCTACGAGCAGTACTTC.

Notes on this clonotype: This sequence is one base from a far larger clone and is likely a read error. The rearrangement uses TRBV20-1 and TRBJ2-7; a weak D match, TRBD1 (5 bases). Germline values: CDR1 DFQATT, CDR2 SNEGSKA (reference sequence). V gave up 6 bases and J gave up 7 bases, with 25 bases separating them. The CDR3 length is 15 residues. DNA of the CDR3: TGCAGTGCAGCTAAGGGGCTTGGCACCTACAATGAGCAGTACTTC. It is translated as CSAAKGLGTYNEQYF.

This clonotype has more than one count but fewer than ten. The rearrangement links TRBV20-1 to TRBJ2-7; D call uncertain. Germline V gives CDR1 DFQATT, CDR2 SNEGSKA (reference sequence). The CDR3 sequence is 17 residues long. Trimming cost V 1 base and J 0 bases, with 19 bases left between them. CDR3 nucleotide sequence: TGCAGTGCTAGAGGTGCGGTGACACAGTTGAGCTCCTACGAGCAGTACTTC. Translated, it gives CSARGAVTQLSSYEQYF.

This clonotype showed up just a few times. The chain carries TRBV28 and TRBJ1-4; D might be TRBD1 (5 bases). The CDR3 spans 15 residues. V lost 4 bases and J lost 5, with 14 bases in between. Germline CDR1 and CDR2: MDHEN and SYDVKM. CDR3 in amino acids: CASSYSTGGNEKLFF. The CDR3 DNA sequence: TGTGCCAGCAGTTACTCGACCGGGGGGAATGAAAAACTGTTTTTT.

This clonotype came up many times. This chain joins TRBV12-3 or TRBV12-4 and TRBJ2-5, with TRBD2 matching over 11 bases. V shed 5 bases and J 0 bases; nucleotides not matched to a gene: 5. The CDR3 totals 16 residues. Here the CDR3 reads CASSTPGLADQETQYF. DNA of the CDR3: TGTGCCAGCAGTACCCCGGGACTAGCGGACCAAGAGACCCAGTACTTC.

This clonotype occurred many times. The V gene is TRBV29-1, the J gene TRBJ2-1; tentatively, D is TRBD1 or TRBD2 (5 bases each). CDR3 length equals 16 residues. V was shortened by 2 bases and J by 1 base, with 15 bases between the two germline ends. Germline V gene sequence: CDR1 SQVTM, CDR2 ANQGSEA. As DNA, the CDR3 is TGCAGCGTTGAAAATAGGGGAGTGACTTCCTACAATGAGCAGTTCTTC. This codes for CSVENRGVTSYNEQFF.

This clonotype was counted only a few times. The chain is built from TRBV5-1 and TRBJ2-1; TRBD2 might be the D (6 bases). The CDR3 covers 16 residues. From germline, CDR1 is SGHRS and CDR2 YFSETQ. The V end lost 10 bases, the J end lost 1 base, and 21 bases lay between the germline ends. CDR3 loop: CAGKSGWEDSYNEQFF. In DNA, the CDR3 is TGCGCCGGAAAATCCGGATGGGAGGATTCCTACAATGAGCAGTTCTTC.

This clonotype came up a few times. The V call is TRBV6-2 or TRBV6-3, the J call TRBJ2-1; 9 positions match TRBD2. This CDR3 is built from 15 residues. Germline lookup yields CDR1 MNHEY and CDR2 SVGEGT. The J segment lost 5 bases and the V segment lost 7 bases, leaving 9 bases of the junction unmatched. Here the CDR3 DNA reads TGTGCCAGCACTCGGCTAGCGGGGTCCCACAATGAGCAGTTCTTC. Translating it yields CASTRLAGSHNEQFF.

This chain joins TRBV20-1 and TRBJ1-5; 10 bases are shared with TRBD1. The germline V gene has CDR1 DFQATT and CDR2 SNEGSKA (reference sequence). CDR3 length: 16 amino acids. Unmatched junction bases numbered 10, after V lost 4 bases and J lost 4 bases. The CDR3 DNA is TGCAGTGCTAACACCGGGACAGGGGCGATGAATCAGCCCCAGCATTTT. Translation gives CSANTGTGAMNQPQHF.

A word on this clonotype: A read error is the likely source, as a far larger clone sits one nucleotide away. The chain uses TRBV11-1 and TRBJ2-7; D is unresolved. This CDR3 has 12 amino acids. Germline V CDR1 and CDR2: SGHAT, FQDESV (reference sequence). Trimming removed 0 bases from V and 7 bases from J, with 7 bases in between. CDR3 DNA sequence: TGTGCCAGCAGCTTAGCGCCGGTTGAGCAGTACTTC. The encoded protein is CASSLAPVEQYF. Supplemented by reference TRBV11-1 and TRBJ2-7, the full variable domain reads EAEVAQSPRYKITEKSQAVAFWCDPISGHATLYWYRQILGQGPELLVQFQDESVVDDSQLPKDRFSAERLKGVDSTLKIQPAELGDSAMYLCASSLAPVEQYFGPGTRLTVT.

This clonotype occurred many times. The CDR3 spells CAAGRLSGLSYNEQFF. For the CDR3, the DNA is TGTGCCGCGGGACGGCTTAGCGGGCTCTCCTACAATGAGCAGTTCTTC. This sequence joins TRBV11-2 and TRBJ2-1; 7 nucleotides line up with TRBD2. The CDR3 length is 16 residues. Germline loops: CDR1 SGHAT, CDR2 FQNNGV. Unmatched junction bases numbered 13, after V lost 11 bases and J lost 0 bases.

This clonotype was found many times. The rearrangement uses TRBV20-1 and TRBJ2-1; D might be TRBD1 (5 bases). The last part of the DNA fits TRBJ2-5 better; the J call may be wrong. Germline V gene lookup returns CDR1 DFQATT and CDR2 SNEGSKA (reference sequence). The CDR3 extends over 15 amino acids. The CDR3 reads CSANRRSGTQETQYF. CDR3 nucleotides: TGCAGTGCCAACAGGCGTTCGGGCACACAAGAGACCCAGTACTTC.

Notes on this clonotype: A single base separates this from a much larger clone, so it may be a read error. The gene calls are TRBV6-5 and TRBJ1-2; D remains ambiguous. Germline CDR1 and CDR2: MNHEY and SVGAGI. This CDR3 has 10 amino acids. The V end was cut by 4 bases, the J end by 6 bases, with 3 bases between. The CDR3 spells CASSFDGYTF. The CDR3 DNA reads as TGTGCCAGCAGTTTCGATGGCTACACCTTC.

This chain links TRBV6-1 with TRBJ2-7, with a weak D call TRBD1 (7 bases). The germline gives CDR1 MNHNS, CDR2 SASEGT. This CDR3 is 13 amino acids long. Trimming took off 6 bases at V and 6 bases at J, with 15 bases between the two ends. Here the CDR3 reads CASRGGGGSEQYF. CDR3 bases: TGTGCCAGCAGGGGCGGAGGGGGCAGCGAGCAGTACTTC.

This clonotype was counted only a few times. Just one base apart from a much larger clone, this may be a read error. The chain combines TRBV12-3 or TRBV12-4 with TRBJ1-5, with 9 nucleotides matching TRBD1. V gave up 6 bases and J gave up 5 bases; unmatched junction bases: 14. The CDR3 sequence is 17 residues long. The chain's CDR3 is CASSPRSGGQGDQPQHF. In DNA form, the CDR3 reads TGTGCCAGCAGCCCGAGGTCCGGGGGACAGGGCGATCAGCCCCAGCATTTT.

This clonotype was counted many times. V and J are TRBV7-9 and TRBJ2-2; the D gene is possibly TRBD2 (5 bases). The CDR3 length is 13 residues. Trimming cost V 5 bases and J 6 bases, with 10 bases left between them. The germline V gene has CDR1 SEHNR and CDR2 FQNEAQ (reference sequence). CDR3 in amino acids: CASSPRASGELFF. In DNA form, the CDR3 reads TGTGCCAGCAGCCCGAGGGCTTCCGGGGAGCTGTTTTTT.

The chain carries TRBV29-1 and TRBJ2-7; a possible D gene is TRBD2 (6 bases). The length of the CDR3 is 14 residues. CDR1 is SQVTM, CDR2 ANQGSEA, per germline. Trimming removed 2 bases from V and 3 bases from J, with 14 bases in between. In DNA, the CDR3 is TGCAGCGTTGAAACTCGGGGGATAAACTACGAGCAGTACTTC. This sequence encodes CSVETRGINYEQYF.

This clonotype was picked up many times. The chain joins TRBV6-1 to TRBJ1-1; a weak D match, TRBD1 (6 bases). The CDR3 is 15 residues long. The V and J ends lost 3 bases and 3 bases respectively, with 14 bases between them. CDR1 is MNHNS, CDR2 SASEGT, per germline. CDR3: CASSEGGTVHTEAFF. The CDR3 nucleotides read TGTGCCAGCAGTGAGGGGGGCACAGTTCACACTGAAGCTTTCTTT.

This clonotype was recorded at least ten times. The V gene is TRBV6-5, the J gene TRBJ2-1, with D possibly being TRBD1 or TRBD2 (5 bases each). This CDR3 has 15 amino acids. The ends were cut back, 0 bases at V and 3 bases at J, with 9 bases in the middle. The germline V gene encodes CDR1 MNHEY and CDR2 SVGAGI. The CDR3 sequence is CASSYSGTYYNEQFF. CDR3 sequence (DNA): TGTGCCAGCAGTTACTCCGGGACGTACTACAATGAGCAGTTCTTC.